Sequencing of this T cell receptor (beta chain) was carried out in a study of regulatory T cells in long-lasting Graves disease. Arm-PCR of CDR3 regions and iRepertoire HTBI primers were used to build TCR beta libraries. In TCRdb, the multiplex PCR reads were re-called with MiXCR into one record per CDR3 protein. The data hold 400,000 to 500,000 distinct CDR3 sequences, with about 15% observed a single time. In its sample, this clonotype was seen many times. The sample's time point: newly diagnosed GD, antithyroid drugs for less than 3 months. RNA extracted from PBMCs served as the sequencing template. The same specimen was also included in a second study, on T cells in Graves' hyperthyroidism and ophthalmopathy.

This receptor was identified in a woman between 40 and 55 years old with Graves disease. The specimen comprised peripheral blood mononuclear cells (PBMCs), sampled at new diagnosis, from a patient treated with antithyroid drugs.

CDR3 protein: CASSLMGQGETQYF. The CDR3 coding sequence is TGTGCCAGCAGTTTAATGGGACAGGGGGAGACCCAGTACTTC. The chain links TRBV12-3 or TRBV12-4 to TRBJ2-5; 10 bases map to TRBD1. Germline trimming cut 2 bases from V and 5 bases from J; bases unmatched to any gene: 2. The CDR3 sequence is 14 residues long.